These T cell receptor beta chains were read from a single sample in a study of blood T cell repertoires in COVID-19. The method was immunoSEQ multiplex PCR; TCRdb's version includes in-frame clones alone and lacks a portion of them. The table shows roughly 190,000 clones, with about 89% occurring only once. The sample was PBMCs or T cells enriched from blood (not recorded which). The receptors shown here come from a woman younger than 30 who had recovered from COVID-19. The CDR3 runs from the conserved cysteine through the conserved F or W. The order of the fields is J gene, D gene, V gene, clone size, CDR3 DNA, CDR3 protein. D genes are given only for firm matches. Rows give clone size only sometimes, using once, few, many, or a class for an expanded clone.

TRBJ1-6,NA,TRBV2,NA,TGTGCCAGCAGGGCTGGGAGTCGGTCACCCCTCCACTTT,CASRAGSRSPLHF
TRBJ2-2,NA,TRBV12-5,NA,TGTGCTAGTGGTTTGCGAGGAGGGGCCGGGGAGCTGTTTTTT,CASGLRGGAGELFF
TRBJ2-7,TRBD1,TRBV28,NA,TGTGCCACCCGGACAGGGCCCTACGAGCAGTACTTC,CATRTGPYEQYF
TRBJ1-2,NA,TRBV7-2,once,TGTGCCAGCAGTCTGGGAGAAGACTATGGCTACACCTTC,CASSLGEDYGYTF
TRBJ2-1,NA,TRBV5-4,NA,TGTGCCAGCAGCCCGCGGGCCCACAATGAGCAGTTCTTC,CASSPRAHNEQFF
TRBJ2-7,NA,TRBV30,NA,TGTGCCTGGAGTCTAACAGGGACCTACGAGCAGTACTTC,CAWSLTGTYEQYF
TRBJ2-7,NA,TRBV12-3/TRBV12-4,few,TGTGCCAGCAGCCCGGGGGTAATCTACGAGCAGTACTTC,CASSPGVIYEQYF
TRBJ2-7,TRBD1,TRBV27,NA,TGTGCCAGCCAGCTACGACAGGGAAAGACCCTACCCCACTTC,CASQLRQGKTLPHF
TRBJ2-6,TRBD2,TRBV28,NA,TGTGCCAGCAGTAGAGGGACTAGCGGGAGTCCTGGGGCCAACGTCCTGACTTTC,CASSRGTSGSPGANVLTF
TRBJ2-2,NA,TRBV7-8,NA,TGTGCCAGCAGCCTAGGGGGGGGCCTAGCTAGAGGTCTCACCGGGGAGCTGTTTTTT,CASSLGGGLARGLTGELFF
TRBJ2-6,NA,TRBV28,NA,TGTGCCAGCAGTAAACAGGGCCCTAACGTCCTGACTTTC,CASSKQGPNVLTF
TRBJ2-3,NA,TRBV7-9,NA,TGTGCCAGCAGTCCGGAGGGGTCTAGCACAGATACGCAGTATTTT,CASSPEGSSTDTQYF
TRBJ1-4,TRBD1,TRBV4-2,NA,TGTGCCAGCAGCCAAGCTCCAGGGGGTTTGGTGAATAATGAAAAACTGTTTTTT,CASSQAPGGLVNNEKLFF
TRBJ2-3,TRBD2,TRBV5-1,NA,TGCGCCAGCAGCTTGGATCTAGCGGGAGCAGATACGCAGTATTTT,CASSLDLAGADTQYF
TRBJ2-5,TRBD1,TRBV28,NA,TGTGCCAGCATTGGGATTCGGGACAGGGAAGAGACCCAGTACTTC,CASIGIRDREETQYF
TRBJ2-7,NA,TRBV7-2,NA,TGTGCCAGCAGCTTAGATCGGTCAGGCTTCTACGAGCAGTACTTC,CASSLDRSGFYEQYF
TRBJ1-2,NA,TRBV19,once,TGTGCCAGTACCGCAGGTGCCTATGGCTACACCTTC,CASTAGAYGYTF
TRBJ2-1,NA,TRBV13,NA,TGTGCCAGCAGCCCCCAGGGGGGCTACAATGAGCAGTTCTTC,CASSPQGGYNEQFF
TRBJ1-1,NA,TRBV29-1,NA,TGCAGCGTTGTTAGGGGGGGGGACACTGAAGCTTTCTTT,CSVVRGGDTEAFF
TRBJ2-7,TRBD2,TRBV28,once,TGTGCCAGCAGTTTCCCCCCTAGCGGGGACAGCTCCTACGAGCAGTACTTC,CASSFPPSGDSSYEQYF
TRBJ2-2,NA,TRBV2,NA,TGTGCCAGCAGTAACAGGGACACCGGGGAGCTGTTTTTT,CASSNRDTGELFF
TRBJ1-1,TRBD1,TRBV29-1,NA,TGCAGCGCCCGGACAGGGGGCCCTGAAGCTTTCTTT,CSARTGGPEAFF
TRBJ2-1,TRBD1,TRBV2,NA,TGTGCCAGCGAAAGGGAGCAGGGGGCCTACAATGAGCAGTTCTTC,CASEREQGAYNEQFF
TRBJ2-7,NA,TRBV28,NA,TGTGCCAGCAGTTTGTCCGGTTCTCGGTACGAGCAGTACTTC,CASSLSGSRYEQYF
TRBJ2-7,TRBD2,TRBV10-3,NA,TGTGCCACCAACGATTTAGCGGGAGGAGCGGACGAGCAGTACTTC,CATNDLAGGADEQYF
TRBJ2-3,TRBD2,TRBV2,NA,TGTGCCAGCAAGCGGGAGGGCGAAAATACGCAGTATTTT,CASKREGENTQYF
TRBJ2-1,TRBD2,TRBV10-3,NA,TGTGCCATCCAGCGGGATTTGTTCAATGAGCAGTTCTTC,CAIQRDLFNEQFF
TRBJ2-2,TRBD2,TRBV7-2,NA,TGTGCCAGCAGCCCCCGATTTACTAGCGGGACTTCCACCGGGGAGCTGTTTTTT,CASSPRFTSGTSTGELFF
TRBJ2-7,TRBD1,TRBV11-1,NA,TGTGCCAGCAGCTTAGACAGGGGCGAGCAGTACTTC,CASSLDRGEQYF
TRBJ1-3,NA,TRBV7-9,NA,TGTGCCAGCAGCTCCGCGGGGGATTTTGGAAACACCATATATTTT,CASSSAGDFGNTIYF
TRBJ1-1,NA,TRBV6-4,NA,TGTGCCAGCAGGGAAAGGTCGGGTAAACATTTGAACACTGAAGCTTTCTTT,CASRERSGKHLNTEAFF
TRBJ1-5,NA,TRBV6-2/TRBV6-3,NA,TGTGCCAGCAGCCCGGGGGGACAGCCCCAGCATTTT,CASSPGGQPQHF
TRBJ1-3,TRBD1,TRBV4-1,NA,TGCGCCAGCAGCCAAGACCGGACAGGGCATCAGGAAAACACCATATATTTT,CASSQDRTGHQENTIYF
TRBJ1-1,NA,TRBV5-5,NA,TGTGCCAGCAGCTTGGAGGTCGTTGGAGGCCTGAACACTGAAGCTTTCTTT,CASSLEVVGGLNTEAFF
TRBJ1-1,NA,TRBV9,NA,TGTGCCAGCAGCGTAGGGGTCAGGGAAACTGAAGCTTTCTTT,CASSVGVRETEAFF
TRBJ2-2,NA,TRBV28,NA,TGTGCCAGCAGTGGGGCTGGGCCCACCGGGGAGCTGTTTTTT,CASSGAGPTGELFF
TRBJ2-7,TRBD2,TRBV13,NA,TGTGCCAGCAGCAAGGGACTAGGACGCGAGCAGTACTTC,CASSKGLGREQYF
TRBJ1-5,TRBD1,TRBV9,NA,TGTGCCAGCAGCACCCAGGGGGATCAGCCCCAGCATTTT,CASSTQGDQPQHF
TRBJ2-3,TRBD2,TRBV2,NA,TGTGCCAGCAGTCTCCGAGCGGGAGCCACAGATACGCAGTATTTT,CASSLRAGATDTQYF
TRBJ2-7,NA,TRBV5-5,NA,TGTGCCAGCAGCTCCCGTCGACAGAGCATCTACGAGCAGTACTTC,CASSSRRQSIYEQYF
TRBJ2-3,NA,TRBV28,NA,TGTGCCAGCAGTGGTACGACAGTTTTGGTAGATACGCAGTATTTT,CASSGTTVLVDTQYF
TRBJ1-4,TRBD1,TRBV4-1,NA,TGCGCCAGTCTACGACAGGGCGACGAAAAACTGTTTTTT,CASLRQGDEKLFF
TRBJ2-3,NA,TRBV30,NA,TGTGCCTATGGAGTGGATAGCTACGATACGCAGTATTTT,CAYGVDSYDTQYF
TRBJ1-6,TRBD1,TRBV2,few,TGTGCCAGCAGAAAGACAGGGGTTGATAATTCACCCCTCCACTTT,CASRKTGVDNSPLHF